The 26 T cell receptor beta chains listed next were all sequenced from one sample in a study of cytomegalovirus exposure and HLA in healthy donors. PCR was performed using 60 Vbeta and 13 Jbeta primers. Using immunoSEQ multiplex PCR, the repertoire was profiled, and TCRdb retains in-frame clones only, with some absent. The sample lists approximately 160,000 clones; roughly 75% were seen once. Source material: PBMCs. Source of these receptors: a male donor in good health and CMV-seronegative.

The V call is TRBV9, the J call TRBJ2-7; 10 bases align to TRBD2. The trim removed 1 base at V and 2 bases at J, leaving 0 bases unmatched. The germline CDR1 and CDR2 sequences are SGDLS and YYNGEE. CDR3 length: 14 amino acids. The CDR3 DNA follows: TGTGCCAGCAGCGTACTAGCGGGGGCCTACGAGCAGTACTTC. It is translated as CASSVLAGAYEQYF. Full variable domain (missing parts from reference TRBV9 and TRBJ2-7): DSGVTQTPKHLITATGQRVTLRCSPRSGDLSVYWYQQSLDQGLQFLIQYYNGEERAKGNILERFSAQQFPDLHSELNLSSLELGDSALYFCASSVLAGAYEQYFGPGTRLTVT.

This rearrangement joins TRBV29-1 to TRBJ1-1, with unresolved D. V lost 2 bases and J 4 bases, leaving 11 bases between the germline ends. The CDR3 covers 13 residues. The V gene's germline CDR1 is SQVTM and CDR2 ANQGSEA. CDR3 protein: CSVEPTRGTEAFF. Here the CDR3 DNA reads TGCAGCGTTGAACCGACGCGAGGCACTGAAGCTTTCTTT.

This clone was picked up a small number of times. Here the CDR3 DNA reads TGTGCCAGCAGCTTTGACAGGTCCTACGAGCAGTACTTC. It specifies CASSFDRSYEQYF. The chain links TRBV5-4 to TRBJ2-7; the D gene is possibly TRBD1 (6 bases). The CDR3 loop spans 13 amino acids. CDR1 and CDR2 from the germline V gene are SGHNT and YYREEE (reference sequence). Trimming cost V 2 bases and J 1 base, with 7 bases left between them.

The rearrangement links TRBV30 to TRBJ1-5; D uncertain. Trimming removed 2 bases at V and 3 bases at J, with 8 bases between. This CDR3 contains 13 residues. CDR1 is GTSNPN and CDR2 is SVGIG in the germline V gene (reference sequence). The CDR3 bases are TGTGCCTGGAGTCGGAGCCACAATCAGCCCCAGCATTTT. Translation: CAWSRSHNQPQHF.

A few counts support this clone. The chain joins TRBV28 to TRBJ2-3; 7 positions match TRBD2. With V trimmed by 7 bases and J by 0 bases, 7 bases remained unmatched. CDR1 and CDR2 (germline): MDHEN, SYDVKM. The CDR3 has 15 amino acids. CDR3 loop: CASNLAGTSTDTQYF. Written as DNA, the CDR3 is TGTGCCAGCAACTTAGCGGGTACCAGCACAGATACGCAGTATTTT.

The CDR3 here is CASRAGTGGVTEAFF. In DNA, the CDR3 is TGTGCCAGCAGAGCCGGGACAGGGGGAGTCACTGAAGCTTTCTTT. J is TRBJ1-1 and V is TRBV6-1, with 11 bases fitting TRBD1. The CDR3 length is 15 residues. V trimming: 6 bases; J trimming: 4 bases; junction bases outside the gene matches: 7. The germline V gene encodes CDR1 MNHNS and CDR2 SASEGT.

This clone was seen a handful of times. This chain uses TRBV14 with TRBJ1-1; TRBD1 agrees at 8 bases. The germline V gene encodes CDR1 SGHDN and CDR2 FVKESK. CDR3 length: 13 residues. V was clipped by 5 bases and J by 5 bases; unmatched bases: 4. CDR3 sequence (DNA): TGTGCCAGCAGCGCAGGGGGCCGTACTGAAGCTTTCTTT. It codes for CASSAGGRTEAFF.

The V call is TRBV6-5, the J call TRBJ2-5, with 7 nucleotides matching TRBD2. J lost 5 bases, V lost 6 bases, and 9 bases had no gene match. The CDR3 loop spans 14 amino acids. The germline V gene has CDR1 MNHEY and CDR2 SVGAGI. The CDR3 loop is CASRRTSELETQYF. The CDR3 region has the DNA TGTGCCAGCAGGAGGACTAGTGAATTGGAGACCCAGTACTTC.

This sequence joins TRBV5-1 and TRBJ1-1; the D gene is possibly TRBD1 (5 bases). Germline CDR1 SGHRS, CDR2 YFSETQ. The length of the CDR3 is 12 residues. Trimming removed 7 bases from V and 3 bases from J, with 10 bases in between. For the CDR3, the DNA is TGCGCCAGCGGTGGGGGGGACACTGAAGCTTTCTTT. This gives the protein CASGGGDTEAFF.

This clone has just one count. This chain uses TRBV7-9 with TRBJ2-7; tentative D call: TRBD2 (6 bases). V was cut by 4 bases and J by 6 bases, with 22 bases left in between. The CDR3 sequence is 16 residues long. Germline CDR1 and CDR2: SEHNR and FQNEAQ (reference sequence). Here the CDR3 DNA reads TGTGCCAGCAGCTCACCGCCGACTAGTACCGATGGCGAGCAGTACTTC. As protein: CASSSPPTSTDGEQYF.

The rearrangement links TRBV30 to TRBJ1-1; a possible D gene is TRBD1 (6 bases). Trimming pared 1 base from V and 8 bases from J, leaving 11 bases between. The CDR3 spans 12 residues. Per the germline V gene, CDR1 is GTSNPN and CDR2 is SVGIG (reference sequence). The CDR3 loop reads CAWSDLGTEAFF. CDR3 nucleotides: TGTGCCTGGAGTGACCTCGGGACAGAAGCTTTCTTT.

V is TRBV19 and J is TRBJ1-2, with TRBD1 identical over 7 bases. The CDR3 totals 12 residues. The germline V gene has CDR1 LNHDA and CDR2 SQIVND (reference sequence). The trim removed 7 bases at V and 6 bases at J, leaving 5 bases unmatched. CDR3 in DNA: TGTGCCAGTACAACAGGGGTAAATGGCTACACCTTC. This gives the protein CASTTGVNGYTF.

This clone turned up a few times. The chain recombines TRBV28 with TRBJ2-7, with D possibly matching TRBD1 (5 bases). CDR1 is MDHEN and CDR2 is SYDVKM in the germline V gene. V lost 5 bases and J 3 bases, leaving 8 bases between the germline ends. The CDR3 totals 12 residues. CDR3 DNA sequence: TGTGCCAGCAGTCGGCAGGGCTACGAGCAGTACTTC. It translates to CASSRQGYEQYF.

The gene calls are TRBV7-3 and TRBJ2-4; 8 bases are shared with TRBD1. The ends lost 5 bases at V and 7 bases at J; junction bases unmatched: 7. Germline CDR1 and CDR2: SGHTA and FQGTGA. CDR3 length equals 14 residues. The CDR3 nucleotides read TGTGCCAGCAGCGGCAGGGGGCTGGATAACATTCAGTACTTC. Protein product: CASSGRGLDNIQYF.

The CDR3 region is CASSLRYPIYGYTF. The CDR3 region has the DNA TGTGCCAGCAGTTTGCGGTACCCCATCTATGGCTACACCTTC. The chain joins TRBV27 to TRBJ1-2; D not resolved. V was pared by 3 bases and J by 4 bases, with 12 bases between. Germline V gene sequence: CDR1 MNHEY, CDR2 SMNVEV (reference sequence). The CDR3 covers 14 residues.

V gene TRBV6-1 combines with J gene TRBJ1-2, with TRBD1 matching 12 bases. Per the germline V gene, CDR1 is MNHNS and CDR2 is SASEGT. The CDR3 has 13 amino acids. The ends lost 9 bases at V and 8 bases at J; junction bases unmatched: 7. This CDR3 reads CASSRDRGPGYTF. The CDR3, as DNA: TGTGCCAGTAGCCGGGACAGGGGGCCAGGCTACACCTTC.

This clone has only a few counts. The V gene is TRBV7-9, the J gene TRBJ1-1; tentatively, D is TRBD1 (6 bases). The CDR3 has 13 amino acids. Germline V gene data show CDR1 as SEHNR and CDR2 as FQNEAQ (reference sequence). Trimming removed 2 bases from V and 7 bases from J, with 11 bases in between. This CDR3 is CASSLTGPDEAFF. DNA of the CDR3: TGTGCCAGCAGCTTAACAGGGCCCGATGAAGCTTTCTTT.

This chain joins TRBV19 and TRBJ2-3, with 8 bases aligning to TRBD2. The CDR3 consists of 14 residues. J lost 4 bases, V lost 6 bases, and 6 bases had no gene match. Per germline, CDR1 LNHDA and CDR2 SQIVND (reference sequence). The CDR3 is CASSQREKADTQYF. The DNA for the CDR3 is TGTGCCAGTAGCCAGCGGGAGAAGGCAGATACGCAGTATTTT.

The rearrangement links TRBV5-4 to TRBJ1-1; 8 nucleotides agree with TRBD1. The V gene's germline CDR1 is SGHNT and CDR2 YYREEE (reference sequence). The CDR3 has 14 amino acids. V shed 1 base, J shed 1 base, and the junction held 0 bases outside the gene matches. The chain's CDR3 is CASSLTGGNTEAFF. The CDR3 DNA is TGTGCCAGCAGCTTGACAGGGGGGAACACTGAAGCTTTCTTT. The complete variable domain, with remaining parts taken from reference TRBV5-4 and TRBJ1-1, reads ETGVTQSPTHLIKTRGQQVTLRCSSQSGHNTVSWYQQALGQGPQFIFQYYREEENGRGNFPPRFSGLQFPNYSSELNVNALELDDSALYLCASSLTGGNTEAFFGQGTRLTVV.

The CDR3 protein is CASSLWGTSGRNTGELFF. The CDR3 DNA sequence: TGTGCCAGCAGTTTATGGGGGACTAGCGGGAGGAACACCGGGGAGCTGTTTTTT. The genes are TRBV28 and TRBJ2-2; 14 nucleotides align to TRBD2. Trimming cost V 0 bases and J 1 base; bases outside gene matches: 1. CDR1 and CDR2 (germline): MDHEN, SYDVKM. CDR3 length: 18 amino acids.

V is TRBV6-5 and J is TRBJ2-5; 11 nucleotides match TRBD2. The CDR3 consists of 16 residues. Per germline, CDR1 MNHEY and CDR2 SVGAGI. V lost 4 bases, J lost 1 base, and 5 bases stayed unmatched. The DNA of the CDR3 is TGTGCCAGCAGTTTCTCCGGGACTAGCGGCCAAGAGACCCAGTACTTC. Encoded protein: CASSFSGTSGQETQYF.

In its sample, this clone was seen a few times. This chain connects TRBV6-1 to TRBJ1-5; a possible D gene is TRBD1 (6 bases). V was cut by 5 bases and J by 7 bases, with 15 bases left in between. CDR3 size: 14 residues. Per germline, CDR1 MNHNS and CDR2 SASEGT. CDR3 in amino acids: CASSKGGVEQPQHF. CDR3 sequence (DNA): TGTGCCAGCAGTAAAGGGGGGGTGGAGCAGCCCCAGCATTTT.

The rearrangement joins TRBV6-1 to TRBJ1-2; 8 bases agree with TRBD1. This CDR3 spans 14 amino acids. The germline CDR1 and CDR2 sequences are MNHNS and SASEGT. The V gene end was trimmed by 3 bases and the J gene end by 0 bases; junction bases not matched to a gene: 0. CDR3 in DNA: TGTGCCAGCAGTGAGGGACAGGCTAACTATGGCTACACCTTC. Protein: CASSEGQANYGYTF.

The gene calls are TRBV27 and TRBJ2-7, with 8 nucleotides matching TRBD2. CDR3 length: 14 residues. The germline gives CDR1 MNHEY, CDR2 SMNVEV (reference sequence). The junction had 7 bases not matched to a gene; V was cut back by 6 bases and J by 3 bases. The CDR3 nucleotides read TGTGCCAGCAGCTGGTCGGGGGGGCACTACGAGCAGTACTTC. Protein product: CASSWSGGHYEQYF.

For the CDR3, the DNA is TGTGCCAGCGCAGTCAGCAATCAGCCCCAGCATTTT. As protein: CASAVSNQPQHF. This chain connects TRBV28 to TRBJ1-5; D gene unclear. V gave up 8 bases and J gave up 1 base, with 6 bases separating them. This CDR3 spans 12 amino acids. Germline CDR1 is MDHEN and CDR2 is SYDVKM.

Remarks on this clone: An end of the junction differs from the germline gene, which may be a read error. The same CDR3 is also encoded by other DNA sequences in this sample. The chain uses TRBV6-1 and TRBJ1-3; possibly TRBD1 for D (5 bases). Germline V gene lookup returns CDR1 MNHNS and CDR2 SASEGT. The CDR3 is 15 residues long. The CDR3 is CASIRTPDSGNTIYF. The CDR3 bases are TGTGCCAGCATTAGGACACCAGACTCTGGAAACACCATATATTTC.